This is a list of T cell receptor beta chains from one sample in a study of cytomegalovirus exposure and HLA in healthy donors. Clones were read by immunoSEQ multiplex PCR, and TCRdb kept only the in-frame ones, dropping some. The sample has approximately 120,000 clones; about 80% are singletons. The sequenced sample consisted of PBMCs. All receptors come from a woman aged 50 to 60 in good health and CMV-seropositive. CDR3s include the opening cysteine and the closing phenylalanine or tryptophan. Fields, in order: CDR3 protein, CDR3 DNA, D gene, clone size, CDR3 length, V gene, J gene. The D gene is left open where the match is weak. Clone size is stated in some rows and not others, as once, few, many or a class when expanded.

CDR3aa: CASSSTSGVYEQYF
CDR3nt: TGTGCCAGCAGCTCGACTAGCGGGGTCTACGAGCAGTACTTC
d_gene: TRBD2
abundance: NA
len: 14
v_gene: TRBV5-4
j_gene: TRBJ2-7

CDR3aa: CASSSPGRSQETQYF
CDR3nt: TGTGCCAGCAGTAGCCCCGGGAGGAGTCAAGAGACCCAGTACTTC
d_gene: TRBD2
abundance: once
len: 15
v_gene: TRBV6-5
j_gene: TRBJ2-5

CDR3aa: CSSSLTTVNTEAFF
CDR3nt: TGTTCCAGCAGCTTGACGACAGTGAACACTGAAGCTTTCTTT
d_gene: NA
abundance: NA
len: 14
v_gene: TRBV7-9
j_gene: TRBJ1-1

CDR3aa: CASSSAGAGELFF
CDR3nt: TGTGCCAGCAGTTCAGCGGGAGCCGGGGAGCTGTTTTTT
d_gene: TRBD2
abundance: NA
len: 13
v_gene: TRBV2
j_gene: TRBJ2-2

CDR3aa: CASSLLAVTDTQYF
CDR3nt: TGCGCCAGCAGCTTACTAGCGGTCACAGATACGCAGTATTTT
d_gene: TRBD2
abundance: NA
len: 14
v_gene: TRBV5-1
j_gene: TRBJ2-3

CDR3aa: CSVASRDEQYF
CDR3nt: TGCAGCGTTGCGTCCCGGGACGAGCAGTACTTC
d_gene: NA
abundance: NA
len: 11
v_gene: TRBV29-1
j_gene: TRBJ2-7

CDR3aa: CASSRSGQSSYNEQFF
CDR3nt: TGCGCCAGCAGTCGGAGCGGCCAAAGCTCCTACAATGAGCAATTCTTC
d_gene: NA
abundance: NA
len: 16
v_gene: TRBV10-1
j_gene: TRBJ2-1

CDR3aa: CASSDGTGTEAFF
CDR3nt: TGTGCCAGCAGTGACGGGACAGGGACTGAAGCTTTCTTT
d_gene: TRBD1
abundance: few
len: 13
v_gene: TRBV6-5
j_gene: TRBJ1-1

CDR3aa: CASSRPDRGSYEQYF
CDR3nt: TGTGCCAGCAGCCGACCCGACAGGGGCTCCTACGAGCAGTACTTC
d_gene: TRBD1
abundance: NA
len: 15
v_gene: TRBV16
j_gene: TRBJ2-7

CDR3aa: CASSFEDTQYF
CDR3nt: TGCGCCAGCAGCTTTGAGGATACGCAGTATTTT
d_gene: NA
abundance: NA
len: 11
v_gene: TRBV5-1
j_gene: TRBJ2-3